These 6 T cell receptor beta chains came from one sample sequenced in a study of blood T cell repertoires in COVID-19. Clones were read by immunoSEQ multiplex PCR, and TCRdb kept only the in-frame ones, dropping some. The sample lists about 130,000 clones, roughly 89% occurring once. The specimen sequenced was peripheral blood. All receptors come from a man in his sixties with active or convalescent COVID-19.

The chain has TRBV10-3 and TRBJ2-2, with D possibly matching TRBD2 (8 bases). CDR1 and CDR2 (germline): ENHRY, SYGVKD. The CDR3 has 17 amino acids. V lost 4 bases and J 4 bases, leaving 19 bases between the germline ends. The CDR3 DNA reads TGTGCCATCAGTGGGGGCCGGGAGGGGGCAGTCACCGGGGAGCTGTTTTTT. Protein sequence: CAISGGREGAVTGELFF.

The rearrangement uses TRBV27 and TRBJ1-2; tentative D call: TRBD1 (5 bases). This CDR3 has 17 amino acids. V was pared by 1 base and J by 7 bases, with 22 bases between. Germline CDR1 MNHEY, CDR2 SMNVEV (reference sequence). CDR3 sequence (DNA): TGTGCCAGCAGTTTATTGGGGGGTGGCAGGGTCGTCCGTGGCTACACCTTC. This sequence encodes CASSLLGGGRVVRGYTF.

Only one count was recorded for this clone. V usage is TRBV3-1 (or the pseudogene TRBV3-2) and J usage is TRBJ1-4; D uncertain. Germline V lookup: CDR1 LGHDT, CDR2 YNNKEL (reference sequence). The CDR3 covers 16 residues. V was clipped by 0 bases and J by 8 bases, with 16 bases between them. Here the CDR3 DNA reads TGTGCCAGCAGCCAAGATCGCGGGGATATTATGGAAAAACTGTTTTTT. Its protein is CASSQDRGDIMEKLFF.

This chain joins TRBV5-1 and TRBJ2-2, with 8 bases matching TRBD2. The CDR3 runs 19 residues. V lost 0 bases, J lost 0 bases, and 10 bases stayed unmatched. The germline gives CDR1 SGHRS, CDR2 YFSETQ. The CDR3 DNA reads as TGCGCCAGCAGCTTGGGACGCCTAGCGGGCAACGCGAACACCGGGGAGCTGTTTTTT. Protein product: CASSLGRLAGNANTGELFF.

This rearrangement joins TRBV3-1 (or the pseudogene TRBV3-2) to TRBJ2-5; 9 nucleotides match TRBD2. Trimming at V came to 1 base and at J to 5 bases, leaving 11 bases not matched to a gene. Germline-derived CDR1 and CDR2 are LGHDT and YNNKEL (reference sequence). CDR3 length equals 17 residues. The CDR3 DNA reads as TGTGCCAGCAGCCAAGTTATAGCGGGAGTTCCGTTTGAGACCCAGTACTTC. Protein: CASSQVIAGVPFETQYF.

The chain carries TRBV18 and TRBJ2-7; D call uncertain. The V gene's germline CDR1 is KGHSH and CDR2 LQKENI. CDR3 length equals 12 residues. The ends were cut back, 5 bases at V and 0 bases at J, with 5 bases in the middle. CDR3 residues: CASSAYSYEQYF. In nucleotides, the CDR3 is TGTGCCAGCTCAGCGTACTCCTACGAGCAGTACTTC.